This T cell receptor (beta chain) was observed in a study of cytomegalovirus exposure and HLA in healthy donors. CDR3 length equals 13 residues. Trimming shortened V by 5 bases and J by 7 bases, and 11 bases separated the two germline ends. From germline, CDR1 is MNHEY and CDR2 SMNVEV (reference sequence). This table comes from immunoSEQ multiplex PCR, and its TCRdb copy is limited to in-frame clones, with some not included. The sample includes around 110,000 clones, about 87% of them seen just once. Sequencing used PBMCs. The TCR sequence derives from a woman between 18 and 29 years old in good health and CMV-seropositive. The chain carries TRBV27 and TRBJ2-2; no firm D call. Here the CDR3 reads CASSPQYVGELFF. The CDR3 nucleotides read TGTGCCAGCAGTCCGCAGTATGTCGGGGAGCTGTTTTTT.